The 15 T cell receptor beta chains presented below share a single source sample, sequenced in a study of shared T cell receptors in the human thymus. Measured with immunoSEQ multiplex PCR; TCRdb has only the in-frame clones, and not every one. Found here are about 660,000 clones, about 89% of them singletons; the top ten hold 0.0094%. These records were also assigned to another study, of human thymus T cells.

Sequences were obtained from thymocytes. Source of these receptors: a boy younger than two with a congenital heart defect.

The V and J genes are TRBV29-1 and TRBJ2-5; 11 bases are a match to TRBD2. J gave up 4 bases and V 4 bases, and 8 bases lay outside the gene matches. CDR1 is SQVTM, CDR2 ANQGSEA, per germline. The CDR3 sequence is 15 residues long. The CDR3 nucleotides read TGCAGCGTTGGTGGTAGCGGGAGGGCCGCAGAGACCCAGTACTTC. This encodes CSVGGSGRAAETQYF.

The genes are TRBV6-4 and TRBJ2-1; 7 bases line up with TRBD2. The germline V gene has CDR1 MRHNA and CDR2 SNTAGT. After removal of 4 bases from V and 6 bases from J, the junction contained 9 bases not matched to a gene. There are 15 residues in the CDR3. The CDR3 DNA is TGTGCCAGCAGTGCTAGCGGCGGGGGTTTCAATGAGCAGTTCTTC. Translation: CASSASGGGFNEQFF.

The rearrangement uses TRBV28 and TRBJ2-7; TRBD1 agrees at 9 bases. The V gene end was trimmed by 5 bases and the J gene end by 2 bases; junction bases not matched to a gene: 10. Germline V gene data show CDR1 as MDHEN and CDR2 as SYDVKM. This CDR3 has 16 amino acids. The CDR3 loop reads CASSPRDRAFTYEQYF. CDR3 in DNA: TGTGCCAGCAGTCCTAGGGACAGGGCTTTTACCTACGAGCAGTACTTC. The variable domain in full, completed from reference TRBV28 and TRBJ2-7, reads DVKVTQSSRYLVKRTGEKVFLECVQDMDHENMFWYRQDPGLGLRLIYFSYDVKMKEKGDIPEGYSVSREKKERFSLILESASTNQTSMYLCASSPRDRAFTYEQYFGPGTRLTVT.

This chain links TRBV4-2 with TRBJ1-5, with 8 bases matching TRBD1. V gave up 1 base and J gave up 1 base; unmatched junction bases: 15. The CDR3 covers 20 residues. CDR1 is LGHNA and CDR2 is YNFKEQ in the germline V gene. The CDR3 here is CASSQGLRGQGRGSNQPQHF. The DNA of the CDR3 is TGTGCCAGCAGCCAAGGCCTGCGAGGACAGGGCCGGGGGAGCAATCAGCCCCAGCATTTT.

The chain couples TRBV13 to TRBJ1-6; D is unresolved. Germline CDR1 is PRHDT and CDR2 is FYEKMQ (reference sequence). With 3 bases removed from V and 4 bases from J, the gap between germline ends came to 10 bases. This CDR3 has 15 amino acids. This CDR3 is CASSFSEGYNSPLHF. CDR3 DNA: TGTGCCAGCAGCTTTAGCGAAGGGTATAATTCACCCCTCCACTTT.

This chain links TRBV2 with TRBJ2-3, with 12 bases aligning to TRBD2. Germline CDR1 reads SNHLY; CDR2 reads FYNNEI. The CDR3 is 15 residues long. The trim removed 6 bases at V and 4 bases at J, leaving 5 bases unmatched. In DNA, the CDR3 is TGTGCCAGCAGATCTAGCGGGGGGGCCGCAGATACGCAGTATTTT. Translating gives CASRSSGGAADTQYF.

V is TRBV5-1 and J is TRBJ1-2; 7 bases are a match to TRBD1. Trimming took 5 bases from V and 6 from J; bases not matched to a gene: 10. This CDR3 has 14 amino acids. Germline V gives CDR1 SGHRS, CDR2 YFSETQ. The CDR3 loop is CASRHGQVLHGYTF. CDR3 nucleotides: TGCGCCAGCAGACATGGACAGGTCCTTCATGGCTACACCTTC.

This clone was seen a single time. The chain combines TRBV5-1 with TRBJ2-7, with 7 bases fitting TRBD2. Germline CDR1 SGHRS, CDR2 YFSETQ. V gave up 5 bases and J gave up 5 bases; unmatched junction bases: 13. This CDR3 has 15 amino acids. CDR3 loop: CASRTEVAGPDEQYF. The CDR3 coding sequence is TGCGCCAGCAGAACGGAGGTAGCGGGCCCGGACGAGCAGTACTTC.

The rearrangement links TRBV5-6 to TRBJ1-4; 9 bases line up with TRBD1. The CDR3 extends over 18 amino acids. Trimming removed 0 bases from V and 2 bases from J; junction bases left unmatched: 8. Germline-derived CDR1 and CDR2 are SGHDT and YYEEEE. CDR3 protein: CASSLERTGVETNEKLFF. In DNA, the CDR3 is TGTGCCAGCAGCTTGGAGAGGACAGGGGTAGAGACTAATGAAAAACTGTTTTTT. Looking up the rest from reference TRBV5-6 and TRBJ1-4 gives the full variable domain: DAGVTQSPTHLIKTRGQQVTLRCSPKSGHDTVSWYQQALGQGPQFIFQYYEEEERQRGNFPDRFSGHQFPNYSSELNVNALLLGDSALYLCASSLERTGVETNEKLFFGSGTQLSVL.

This sequence joins TRBV4-3 and TRBJ2-2; 7 nucleotides align to TRBD1. This CDR3 region has 16 residues. The junction had 3 bases not matched to a gene; V was cut back by 2 bases and J by 0 bases. CDR1 and CDR2 from the germline V gene are LGHNA and YSLEER. Here the CDR3 DNA reads TGCGCCAGCAGCCAAAAGGGACAGACGAACACCGGGGAGCTGTTTTTT. Translated: CASSQKGQTNTGELFF.

V is TRBV9 and J is TRBJ2-2; 8 nucleotides match TRBD2. This CDR3 region has 15 residues. Germline-derived CDR1 and CDR2 are SGDLS and YYNGEE. With V trimmed by 0 bases and J by 7 bases, 5 bases remained unmatched. The chain's CDR3 is CASSVATSDCGELFF. The CDR3 DNA is TGTGCCAGCAGCGTAGCGACTAGCGATTGCGGGGAGCTGTTTTTT.

The J gene is TRBJ1-2, the V gene TRBV4-1; 8 positions match TRBD1. V shed 4 bases, J shed 4 bases, and the junction held 14 bases outside the gene matches. This CDR3 has 17 amino acids. Germline loops: CDR1 MGHRA, CDR2 YSYEKL. CDR3 nucleotides: TGCGCCAGCAGCCTACGACAGGGGCCCCCCGGTGGCTATGGCTACACCTTC. Translation gives CASSLRQGPPGGYGYTF.

This clone was observed once. The V call is TRBV4-2, the J call TRBJ2-1, with 15 positions matching TRBD2. The CDR3 spans 17 residues. The ends lost 3 bases at V and 10 bases at J; junction bases unmatched: 10. Germline V gene lookup returns CDR1 LGHNA and CDR2 YNFKEQ. The CDR3 sequence: CASSQGKGLAGGTEQFF. The CDR3 DNA is TGTGCCAGCAGCCAGGGAAAGGGACTAGCGGGGGGAACCGAGCAGTTCTTC.

This chain connects TRBV4-3 to TRBJ1-2, with 7 bases aligning to TRBD1. After removal of 1 base from V and 1 base from J, the junction contained 3 bases not matched to a gene. The CDR3 is 15 residues long. In germline, CDR1 is LGHNA, CDR2 YSLEER. CDR3 residues: CASSQAGQLNYGYTF. DNA of the CDR3: TGCGCCAGCAGCCAAGCGGGACAGCTTAACTATGGCTACACCTTC.

This clone was seen a handful of times. The chain joins TRBV28 to TRBJ1-2; D not resolved. Deletions cut 2 bases from V and 8 bases from J, with 15 bases between. This CDR3 contains 14 residues. CDR1 and CDR2 (germline): MDHEN, SYDVKM. CDR3 in DNA: TGTGCCAGCAGTTTAGGAAATCTCGAGGAGGGCTACACCTTC. Translating it yields CASSLGNLEEGYTF.